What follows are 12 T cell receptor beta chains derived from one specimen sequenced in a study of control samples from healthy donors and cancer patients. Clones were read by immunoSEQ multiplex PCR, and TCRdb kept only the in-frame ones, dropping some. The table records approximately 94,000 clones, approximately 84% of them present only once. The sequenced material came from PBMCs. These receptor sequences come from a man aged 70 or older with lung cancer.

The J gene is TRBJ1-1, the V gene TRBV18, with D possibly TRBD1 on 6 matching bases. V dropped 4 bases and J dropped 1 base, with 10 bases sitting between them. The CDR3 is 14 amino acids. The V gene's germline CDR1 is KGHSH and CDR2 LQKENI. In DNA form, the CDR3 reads TGTGCCAGCTCACTAGACAGGCAGAACACTGAAGCTTTCTTT. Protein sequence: CASSLDRQNTEAFF.

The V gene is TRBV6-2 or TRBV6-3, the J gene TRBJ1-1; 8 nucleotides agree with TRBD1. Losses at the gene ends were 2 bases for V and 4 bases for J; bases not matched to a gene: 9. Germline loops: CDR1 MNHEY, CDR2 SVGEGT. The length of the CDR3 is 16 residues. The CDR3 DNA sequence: TGTGCCAGCAGTTACCCATGGACAGGGCTACGCACTGAAGCTTTCTTT. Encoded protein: CASSYPWTGLRTEAFF.

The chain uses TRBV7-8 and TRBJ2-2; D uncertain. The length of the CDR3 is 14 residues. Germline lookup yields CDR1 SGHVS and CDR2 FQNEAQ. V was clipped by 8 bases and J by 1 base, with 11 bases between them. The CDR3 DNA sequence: TGTGCCAGCCGGCGGAGAGAGAACACCGGGGAGCTGTTTTTT. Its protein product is CASRRRENTGELFF.

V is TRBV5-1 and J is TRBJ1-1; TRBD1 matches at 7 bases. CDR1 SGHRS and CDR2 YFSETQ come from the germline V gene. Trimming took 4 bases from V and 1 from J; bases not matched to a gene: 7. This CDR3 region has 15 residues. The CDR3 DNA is TGCGCCAGCAGCGTCATTAGGGGGCCGAACACTGAAGCTTTCTTT. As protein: CASSVIRGPNTEAFF. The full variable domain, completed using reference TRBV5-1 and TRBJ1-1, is KAGVTQTPRYLIKTRGQQVTLSCSPISGHRSVSWYQQTPGQGLQFLFEYFSETQRNKGNFPGRFSGRQFSNSRSEMNVSTLELGDSALYLCASSVIRGPNTEAFFGQGTRLTVV.

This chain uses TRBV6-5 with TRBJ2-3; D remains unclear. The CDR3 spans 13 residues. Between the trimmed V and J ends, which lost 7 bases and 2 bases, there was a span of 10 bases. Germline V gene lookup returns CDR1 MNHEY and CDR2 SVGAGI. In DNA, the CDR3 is TGTGCCAGCAAGGGTCACCACACAGATACGCAGTATTTT. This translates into CASKGHHTDTQYF.

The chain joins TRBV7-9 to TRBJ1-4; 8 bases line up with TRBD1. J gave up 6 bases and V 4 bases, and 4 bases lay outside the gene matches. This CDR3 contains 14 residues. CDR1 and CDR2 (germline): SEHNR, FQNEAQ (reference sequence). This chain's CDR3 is CASSYDRGDEKLFF. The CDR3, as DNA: TGTGCCAGCAGCTACGACAGGGGAGATGAAAAACTGTTTTTT.

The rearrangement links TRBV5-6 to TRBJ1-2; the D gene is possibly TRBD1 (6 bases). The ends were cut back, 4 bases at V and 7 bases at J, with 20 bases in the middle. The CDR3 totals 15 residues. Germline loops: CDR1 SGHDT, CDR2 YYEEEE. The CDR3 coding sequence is TGTGCCAGCAGCCGCACCGGGGTGGGGGCAGGTGGCTACACCTTC. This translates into CASSRTGVGAGGYTF.

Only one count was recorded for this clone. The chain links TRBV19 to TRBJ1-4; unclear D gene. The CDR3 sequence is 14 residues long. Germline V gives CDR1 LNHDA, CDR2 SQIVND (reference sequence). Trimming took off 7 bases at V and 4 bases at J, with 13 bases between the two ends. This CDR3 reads CASTLGGSNEKLFF. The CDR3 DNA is TGTGCCAGTACCCTTGGAGGGAGTAATGAAAAACTGTTTTTT. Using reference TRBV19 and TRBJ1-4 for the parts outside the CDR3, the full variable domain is DGGITQSPKYLFRKEGQNVTLSCEQNLNHDAMYWYRQDPGQGLRLIYYSQIVNDFQKGDIAEGYSVSREKKESFPLTVTSAQKNPTAFYLCASTLGGSNEKLFFGSGTQLSVL.

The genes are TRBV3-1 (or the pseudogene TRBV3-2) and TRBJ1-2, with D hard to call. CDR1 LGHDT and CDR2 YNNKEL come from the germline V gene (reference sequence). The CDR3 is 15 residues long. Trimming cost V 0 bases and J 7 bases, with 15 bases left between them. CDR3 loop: CASSQDCCSGGGYTF. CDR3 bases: TGTGCCAGCAGCCAAGATTGTTGTTCGGGAGGTGGCTACACCTTC.

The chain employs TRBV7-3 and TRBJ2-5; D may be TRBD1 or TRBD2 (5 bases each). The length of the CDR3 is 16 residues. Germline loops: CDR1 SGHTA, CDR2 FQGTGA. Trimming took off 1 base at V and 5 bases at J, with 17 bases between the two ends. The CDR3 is CASSLSSGRERETQYF. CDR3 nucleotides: TGTGCCAGCAGCTTAAGCAGCGGCAGGGAGAGGGAGACCCAGTACTTC.

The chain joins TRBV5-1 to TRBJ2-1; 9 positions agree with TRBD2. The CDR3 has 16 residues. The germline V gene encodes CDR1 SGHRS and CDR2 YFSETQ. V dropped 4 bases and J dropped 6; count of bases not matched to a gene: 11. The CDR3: CASSPGGGGIRNEQFF. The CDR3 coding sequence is TGCGCCAGCAGCCCGGGCGGGGGGGGGATCCGCAATGAGCAGTTCTTC.

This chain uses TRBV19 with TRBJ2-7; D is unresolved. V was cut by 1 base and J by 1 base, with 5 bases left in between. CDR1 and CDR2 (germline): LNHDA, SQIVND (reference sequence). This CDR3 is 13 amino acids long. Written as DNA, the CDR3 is TGTGCCAGTAGTATAGCTTCATCCTACGAGCAGTACTTC. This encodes CASSIASSYEQYF. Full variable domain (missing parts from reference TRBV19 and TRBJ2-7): DGGITQSPKYLFRKEGQNVTLSCEQNLNHDAMYWYRQDPGQGLRLIYYSQIVNDFQKGDIAEGYSVSREKKESFPLTVTSAQKNPTAFYLCASSIASSYEQYFGPGTRLTVT.